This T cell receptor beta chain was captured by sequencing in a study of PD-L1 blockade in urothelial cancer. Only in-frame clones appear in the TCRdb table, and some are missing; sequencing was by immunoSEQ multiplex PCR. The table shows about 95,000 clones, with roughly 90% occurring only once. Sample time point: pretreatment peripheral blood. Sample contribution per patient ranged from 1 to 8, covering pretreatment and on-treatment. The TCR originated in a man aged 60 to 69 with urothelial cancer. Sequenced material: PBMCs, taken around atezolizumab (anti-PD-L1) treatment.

DNA of the CDR3: TGTGCCAGCAACTTAATGGGCACAGATACGCAGTATTTT. It is translated as CASNLMGTDTQYF. The V call is TRBV6-6, the J call TRBJ2-3; D gene ambiguous. V was pared by 7 bases and J by 1 base, with 9 bases between. Germline V gene data show CDR1 as MNHNY and CDR2 as SVGAGI (reference sequence). This CDR3 region has 13 residues.